This entry describes one T cell receptor (beta chain). From the 5' RACE reads, TCRdb called clonotypes with MiXCR, one entry per CDR3 protein. The profile shows 500,000 to 600,000 distinct CDR3 sequences, more than 15% of them singletons. This record comes from a study of T-cell memory formation after mild COVID-19. In germline, CDR1 is MNHEY, CDR2 SVGEGT. CDR3 length: 17 residues. Trimming stripped 2 bases from V and 1 base from J, with 16 bases between. The rearrangement joins TRBV6-2 or TRBV6-3 to TRBJ2-3; TRBD1 or TRBD2 may be the D gene (6 bases each). The TCR sequence derives from an adult woman who had mild COVID-19 (a few samples of this study predate the infection). Cell type and time point are not known. Sequenced: PBMCs or a T cell subset sorted from them (not recorded which). The DNA for the CDR3 is TGTGCCAGCAGTTACCTGGAGGGGGAGGCCCGCACAGATACGCAGTATTTT. Protein: CASSYLEGEARTDTQYF.